The TCR beta chain under discussion was sequenced for a study of vaccination effects on CD4 cells after COVID-19. About this clone: What it binds is unknown.

Study findings and constraints: Infection- and vaccine-induced clones contracted markedly late after vaccination. From healthy vaccinees, only 1 of 255 vaccine-induced clones also reacted to common cold coronaviruses.

Generated by immunoSEQ multiplex PCR, the TCRdb table keeps only in-frame clones and is missing some. The sample holds about 15,000 clones; around 75% are singletons and the top ten take roughly 24%. Sequencing was preceded by expansion of antigen-specific CD4+ T cells with viral peptide pools in the ViraFEST assay. Culture proceeded for roughly ten days, and CD4+ T cells were then isolated. BNT162b2 vaccine or mRNA-1273 vaccine was given to participants in two doses. V was cut by 0 bases and J by 2 bases, with 10 bases left in between. This CDR3 region has 15 residues. Per germline, CDR1 MNHEY and CDR2 SVGAGI.

The sequence derives from a human donor who received a COVID-19 vaccine. V gene TRBV6-5 combines with J gene TRBJ1-1; D remains ambiguous. The sequencing here drew on CD4+ T cells from PBMCs cultured with HCoV-NL63 spike peptides, taken after COVID-19 vaccination. The CDR3 here is CASSYSTGINTEAFF. CDR3 bases: TGTGCCAGCAGTTACTCGACCGGGATCAACACTGAAGCTTTCTTT.